This T cell receptor (beta chain) comes out of a study of T cells in Graves' hyperthyroidism and ophthalmopathy. The CDR3 has 17 amino acids. Germline V gene sequence: CDR1 MGHRA, CDR2 YSYEKL. This clonotype showed up just a few times. TCR beta CDR3 region amplification was performed from RNA transcripts. First-round RT-PCR targeting the TCR CDR3 was performed with the HTBI primer set. TCRdb reprocessed the multiplex PCR reads with MiXCR, giving one entry per CDR3 protein. Of hundreds of thousands of distinct CDR3 sequences in the sample, about 35% were seen once. The sample taken for sequencing was blood. The TCR originated in a woman aged 40 to 50 with Graves' hyperthyroidism. The V gene is TRBV4-1, the J gene TRBJ2-7, with D possibly being TRBD1 (5 bases). The J call is in doubt because the DNA end fits TRBJ2-5 better. The CDR3 here is CASSQASWIGDQETQYF. The DNA of the CDR3 is TGCGCCAGCAGCCAAGCCTCCTGGATAGGGGACCAAGAGACCCAGTACTTC.